Listed below are T cell receptor beta chains from one sample, sequenced in a study of metastatic and nonmetastatic thyroid tumors. Through MiXCR, TCRdb re-clonotyped the PCR reads. The data hold 15,000 to 20,000 clones, with less than 35% observed a single time. Sequenced: tumor tissue. Receptors were obtained from a female donor with papillary thyroid cancer or a benign thyroid nodule (not recorded which). Some clones in this sample may be carry-over from other donors' samples. CDR3s include the opening cysteine and the closing phenylalanine or tryptophan. The order of the fields is clone size, CDR3 length, D gene, J gene, V gene, CDR3 protein, CDR3 DNA. A D gene is named only where the DNA matches it firmly. The size entry is marked missing in some rows and otherwise reads once, few, many or a size class.

few 14 NA TRBJ2-7 TRBV12-3/TRBV12-4 CASSLSDRSYEQYF TGTGCCAGCAGTTTATCAGATAGATCCTACGAGCAGTACTTC
many 15 NA TRBJ2-5 TRBV6-1 CASSLRVLGGETQYF TGTGCCAGCAGCCTCCGGGTACTCGGCGGGGAGACCCAGTACTTC
few 18 TRBD2 TRBJ2-3 TRBV27 CASPAVSETSESTDTQYF TGTGCCAGCCCCGCGGTATCCGAGACTAGCGAGAGCACAGATACGCAGTATTTT
NA 17 TRBD2 TRBJ2-7 TRBV20-1 CSARGSPGLASAYEQYF TGCAGTGCTAGAGGGTCCCCGGGACTAGCGTCTGCCTACGAGCAGTACTTC
NA 13 TRBD1 TRBJ2-7 TRBV20-1 CSARATGLVEQYF TGCAGTGCCCGTGCGACAGGGTTAGTCGAGCAGTACTTC
medium-sized 14 TRBD1 TRBJ2-2 TRBV27 CASSYRGATGELFF TGTGCCAGCAGTTACAGGGGTGCGACCGGGGAGCTGTTTTTT
NA 15 TRBD2 TRBJ2-1 TRBV6-1 CASSPEAGGPLEQFF TGTGCCAGCAGTCCAGAAGCGGGAGGGCCTCTCGAGCAGTTCTTC
NA 16 TRBD1 TRBJ1-5 TRBV20-1 CSAPPRGTGLGQPQHF TGCAGTGCTCCCCCGCGCGGGACAGGGCTGGGTCAGCCCCAGCATTTT
NA 14 NA TRBJ2-7 TRBV6-2/TRBV6-3 CASSYSKPPGEQYF TGTGCCAGCAGTTACTCGAAGCCCCCTGGAGAGCAGTACTTC
medium-sized 12 TRBD1 TRBJ1-1 TRBV7-9 CASRQGVTEAFF TGTGCCAGCAGACAGGGGGTAACTGAAGCTTTCTTT
NA 19 NA TRBJ2-2 TRBV2 CASSEALLEGGANTGELFF TGTGCCAGCAGTGAAGCGTTGCTCGAGGGTGGAGCGAACACCGGGGAGCTGTTTTTT
few 13 NA TRBJ1-1 TRBV10-2 CASSEDKNTEAFF TGCGCCAGCAGTGAAGACAAGAACACTGAAGCTTTCTTT
many 14 NA TRBJ1-4 TRBV28 CASSPTVQNEKLFF TGTGCCAGCAGTCCGACCGTACAAAATGAAAAACTGTTTTTT
NA 18 TRBD1 TRBJ1-5 TRBV6-5 CASSRTGQPIGPNQPQHF TGTGCCAGCAGTCGGACAGGACAGCCGATAGGCCCTAATCAGCCCCAGCATTTT
NA 13 NA TRBJ2-1 TRBV2 CASRGLGYNEQFF TGTGCCAGCAGAGGCCTAGGTTACAATGAGCAGTTCTTC
medium-sized 17 TRBD1 TRBJ1-1 TRBV6-1 CASSPLIRDRVNTEAFF TGTGCCAGCAGTCCACTCATCCGGGACAGGGTGAACACTGAAGCTTTCTTT
few 16 TRBD2 TRBJ2-5 TRBV12-3/TRBV12-4 CASSLASGPPGETQYF TGTGCCAGCAGTTTGGCTAGCGGGCCCCCCGGAGAGACCCAGTACTTC
NA 14 TRBD2 TRBJ2-7 TRBV7-9 CASSFSGRVHEQYF TGTGCCAGCAGCTTTAGCGGGAGGGTACACGAGCAGTACTTC
NA 13 NA TRBJ2-3 TRBV5-6 CASSPSGTDTQYF TGTGCCAGCAGTCCGTCAGGCACAGATACGCAGTATTTT
NA 15 TRBD2 TRBJ2-5 TRBV7-2 CASSQGLAGVETQYF TGTGCCAGCAGCCAGGGACTAGCGGGAGTAGAGACCCAGTACTTC
NA 14 NA TRBJ2-7 TRBV6-1 CASSRDGGRGEQYF TGTGCCAGCAGTCGAGACGGAGGCAGGGGCGAGCAGTACTTC
NA 12 NA TRBJ1-6 TRBV7-2 CASSPGGSPLHF TGTGCCAGCAGTCCCGGGGGATCACCCCTCCACTTT
NA 15 NA TRBJ2-2 TRBV11-2 CASGRGVSNTGELFF TGTGCCAGCGGACGGGGAGTTTCCAACACCGGGGAGCTGTTTTTT
NA 16 TRBD1 TRBJ1-2 TRBV10-3 CAISEIGSHRGQGYTF TGTGCCATCAGTGAGATAGGGTCCCACAGGGGGCAAGGCTACACCTTC
few 17 TRBD2 TRBJ2-1 TRBV18 CASSPLTSGTPYNEQFF TGTGCCAGCTCACCATTAACTAGCGGGACCCCCTACAATGAGCAGTTCTTC
NA 14 NA TRBJ1-1 TRBV25-1 CASSEHGMNTEAFF TGTGCCAGCAGTGAACACGGTATGAACACTGAAGCTTTCTTT
many 16 TRBD2 TRBJ2-3 TRBV9 CASSVGVAGPTDTQYF TGTGCCAGCAGCGTAGGGGTAGCGGGTCCCACAGATACGCAGTATTTT